Below are 28 T cell receptor beta chains sequenced from a single sample in a study of early T cells in non-severe SARS-CoV-2 infection. Using its own MiXCR run on the 5' RACE reads, TCRdb lists one record per CDR3 protein. This sample has 100,000 to 150,000 distinct CDR3 sequences, with more than 13% found just once. Sequenced material: whole blood. Every receptor here comes from an adult who was a healthcare worker with PCR-confirmed SARS-CoV-2 infection or an uninfected control (not recorded which).

This clonotype has a count of ten or more. The chain carries TRBV29-1 and TRBJ1-1; D not certain. The V end lost 4 bases, the J end lost 8 bases, and 5 bases lay between the germline ends. CDR1 is SQVTM and CDR2 is ANQGSEA in the germline V gene. The CDR3 runs 9 residues. CDR3 amino acids: CSVGPEAFF. Written as DNA, the CDR3 is TGCAGCGTTGGGCCCGAAGCTTTCTTT.

This sequence joins TRBV29-1 and TRBJ2-7; 7 bases map to TRBD1. This CDR3 has 13 residues. The germline V gene has CDR1 SQVTM and CDR2 ANQGSEA. V gave up 5 bases and J gave up 7 bases; unmatched junction bases: 11. The CDR3 sequence: CSVNRQGHLEQYF. The CDR3 coding sequence is TGCAGCGTTAACAGACAGGGCCACCTGGAGCAGTACTTC.

The genes are TRBV7-6 and TRBJ1-6; the D is unclear. V dropped 5 bases and J dropped 12 bases, with 11 bases sitting between them. Germline CDR1 and CDR2: SGHVS and FNYEAQ. CDR3 size: 12 residues. In nucleotides, the CDR3 is TGTGCCAGCAGCACCGGCGCAGGACCCCTCCACTTT. Translated: CASSTGAGPLHF.

A few counts support this clonotype. The chain has TRBV12-3 or TRBV12-4 and TRBJ1-6, with TRBD1 identical over 9 bases. The CDR3 contains 15 residues. V trimming: 3 bases; J trimming: 7 bases; junction bases outside the gene matches: 4. In DNA, the CDR3 is TGTGCCAGCAGTTTGGACAGGGGTCGGAATTCACCCCTCCACTTT. This sequence encodes CASSLDRGRNSPLHF.

This clonotype was seen ten or more times. The rearrangement links TRBV2 to TRBJ2-3; 7 bases match TRBD1. Germline V gives CDR1 SNHLY, CDR2 FYNNEI. The CDR3 contains 16 residues. The J segment lost 1 base and the V segment lost 7 bases, leaving 11 bases of the junction unmatched. DNA for the CDR3: TGTGCCAGCACCCTAAAGGGACAGCGAGGCACAGATACGCAGTATTTT. Its translation is CASTLKGQRGTDTQYF.

CDR3: CASSFVGNPEAFF. Here the CDR3 DNA reads TGTGCCAGCAGTTTCGTGGGAAACCCTGAAGCTTTCTTT. The chain uses TRBV12-3 or TRBV12-4 and TRBJ1-1; D remains ambiguous. The length of the CDR3 is 13 residues. V lost 3 bases to trimming and J lost 6 bases, with 11 bases between them.

This clonotype was seen more than once but under ten times. The chain carries TRBV25-1 and TRBJ1-2; D remains unclear. This CDR3 region has 12 residues. Germline-derived CDR1 and CDR2 are MGHDK and SYGVNS. V was clipped by 1 base and J by 8 bases, with 8 bases between them. In DNA form, the CDR3 reads TGTGCCAGCAGTGAATCGAGGCGCGGCTACACCTTC. This gives the protein CASSESRRGYTF.

This rearrangement joins TRBV7-9 to TRBJ1-1; no clear D gene. Looked up from germline, CDR1 is SEHNR and CDR2 is FQNEAQ (reference sequence). V was trimmed by 4 bases and J by 1 base, leaving 10 bases between them. This CDR3 is built from 14 residues. For the CDR3, the DNA is TGTGCCAGCAGCTCCGCGACTAGGAACACTGAAGCTTTCTTT. It encodes CASSSATRNTEAFF.

This clonotype has at least ten counts. The chain links TRBV4-2 to TRBJ1-2; 10 positions match TRBD1. The CDR3 consists of 15 residues. V trimming: 4 bases; J trimming: 4 bases; junction bases outside the gene matches: 6. In germline, CDR1 is LGHNA, CDR2 YNFKEQ. CDR3 coding DNA: TGTGCCAGCAGCCCGAGGGACAGGGGCCTCTATGGCTACACCTTC. It encodes CASSPRDRGLYGYTF.

This clonotype was detected ten times or more. This chain links TRBV3-1 with TRBJ2-1, with D unresolved. The germline CDR1 and CDR2 sequences are LGHDT and YNNKEL (reference sequence). Trimming took 6 bases from V and 1 from J, leaving 16 bases between them. This CDR3 spans 16 amino acids. CDR3 coding DNA: TGTGCCAGCAGTCCGAGTGGCCCACTATCCTACAATGAGCAGTTCTTC. Translated: CASSPSGPLSYNEQFF.

In this sample, this clonotype turned up many times. J is TRBJ1-4 and V is TRBV12-3 or TRBV12-4; D is perhaps TRBD1 (5 bases). Trimming pared 2 bases from V and 7 bases from J, leaving 8 bases between. This CDR3 spans 13 amino acids. DNA of the CDR3: TGTGCCAGCAGTTTATCAGGGATTGAAAAACTGTTTTTT. The encoded protein is CASSLSGIEKLFF.

The chain joins TRBV6-5 to TRBJ2-3; D could derive from TRBD1 or TRBD2 (5 bases each). Deletions cut 8 bases from V and 4 bases from J, with 13 bases between. This CDR3 is built from 13 residues. CDR1 is MNHEY, CDR2 SVGAGI, per germline. Here the CDR3 DNA reads TGTGCCAGCTCCGGGACCCATTCAGATACGCAGTATTTT. Residues: CASSGTHSDTQYF.

This CDR3 is CASIGLAGANEQFF. Written as DNA, the CDR3 is TGTGCCAGCATAGGGCTAGCGGGGGCCAATGAGCAGTTCTTC. The chain carries TRBV2 and TRBJ2-1; 10 nucleotides line up with TRBD2. The germline V gene has CDR1 SNHLY and CDR2 FYNNEI. CDR3 length: 14 residues. The ends lost 7 bases at V and 6 bases at J; junction bases unmatched: 6.

This clonotype was counted a few times. The chain joins TRBV11-2 to TRBJ1-6; possibly TRBD1 for D (6 bases). Trimming left V 5 bases short and J 7 bases short, with 12 bases between. CDR3 size: 14 residues. Germline V gene data show CDR1 as SGHAT and CDR2 as FQNNGV. CDR3 region: CASSQNQGNSPLHF. The CDR3 DNA is TGTGCCAGCAGCCAAAACCAGGGGAATTCACCCCTCCACTTT. Complete variable domain (other parts from reference TRBV11-2 and TRBJ1-6): EAGVAQSPRYKIIEKRQSVAFWCNPISGHATLYWYQQILGQGPKLLIQFQNNGVVDDSQLPKDRFSAERLKGVDSTLKIQPAKLEDSAVYLCASSQNQGNSPLHFGNGTRLTVT.

A few counts support this clonotype. This chain uses TRBV2 with TRBJ2-7; 8 nucleotides line up with TRBD1. J lost 4 bases, V lost 7 bases, and 9 bases had no gene match. CDR3 length equals 14 residues. CDR1 and CDR2 (germline): SNHLY, FYNNEI. CDR3 region: CASKDRGAGYEQYF. The CDR3 DNA sequence: TGTGCCAGCAAAGACAGGGGAGCTGGGTACGAGCAGTACTTC.

This clonotype was picked up a small number of times. Compared with germline, one end of the junction differs, possibly owing to a read error. The rearrangement links TRBV7-9 to TRBJ2-4, with D tentatively TRBD1 or TRBD2 (5 bases each). The germline V gene encodes CDR1 SEHNR and CDR2 FQNEAQ (reference sequence). The CDR3 consists of 17 residues. Here the CDR3 DNA reads TGTGCCAGCAGCCTAGCCCTCGCGACAGCCTCGACGGACATTCAGTACTTC. This translates into CASSLALATASTDIQYF.

This clonotype was detected a few times. The genes are TRBV29-1 and TRBJ1-2; D unclear. Trimming stripped 0 bases from V and 5 bases from J, with 7 bases between. This CDR3 region has 12 residues. Germline CDR1 SQVTM, CDR2 ANQGSEA. The CDR3 nucleotides read TGCAGCGTTGAAGATCGCGGGTATGGCTACACCTTC. As protein: CSVEDRGYGYTF.

This clonotype came up a few times. The chain has TRBV15 and TRBJ2-2; D might be TRBD1 (6 bases). This CDR3 region has 18 residues. Trimming removed 5 bases from V and 0 bases from J, with 19 bases in between. CDR1 is LNHNV, CDR2 YYDKDF, per germline (reference sequence). DNA for the CDR3: TGTGCCACCAGCCAGCCGACAGGATACCCCGCGAACACCGGGGAGCTGTTTTTT. Translation gives CATSQPTGYPANTGELFF. Filled out from reference TRBV15 and TRBJ2-2, the complete variable domain reads DAMVIQNPRYQVTQFGKPVTLSCSQTLNHNVMYWYQQKSSQAPKLLFHYYDKDFNNEADTPDNFQSRRPNTSFCFLDIRSPGLGDTAMYLCATSQPTGYPANTGELFFGEGSRLTVL.

This clonotype came up many times. This chain connects TRBV4-1 to TRBJ2-6; D remains unclear. Trimming took 0 bases from V and 0 from J, leaving 6 bases between them. The CDR3 is 16 amino acids. Germline CDR1 MGHRA, CDR2 YSYEKL. Written as DNA, the CDR3 is TGCGCCAGCAGCCAAGATAGATCCTCTGGGGCCAACGTCCTGACTTTC. Its protein product is CASSQDRSSGANVLTF.

This clonotype has only a few counts. V and J are TRBV7-9 and TRBJ1-3; no definite D call. Germline CDR1 and CDR2: SEHNR and FQNEAQ (reference sequence). This CDR3 has 15 residues. V was trimmed by 5 bases and J by 2 bases, leaving 13 bases between them. In DNA form, the CDR3 reads TGTGCCAGCAGCGATCGTTCGTATGCTGGAAACACCATATATTTT. Translated: CASSDRSYAGNTIYF.

This clonotype occurred a few times. The chain joins TRBV12-3 or TRBV12-4 to TRBJ1-2; the match to TRBD1 covers 9 bases. J gave up 6 bases and V 6 bases, and 5 bases lay outside the gene matches. This CDR3 has 13 amino acids. The CDR3 DNA reads as TGTGCCAGCAGCTCCTGGACAGGGGATGGCTACACCTTC. Amino acid sequence: CASSSWTGDGYTF.

The chain recombines TRBV12-3 or TRBV12-4 with TRBJ2-5; D remains unclear. V was cut by 3 bases and J by 0 bases, with 8 bases left in between. The CDR3 totals 14 residues. The chain's CDR3 is CASSLGGNQETQYF. In DNA, the CDR3 is TGTGCCAGCAGTTTGGGCGGAAACCAAGAGACCCAGTACTTC.

Of note for this clonotype: One junction end does not reproduce the germline sequence, and a read error may be involved. The chain carries TRBV5-1 and TRBJ2-3; 9 positions match TRBD2. CDR3 size: 14 residues. CDR1 and CDR2 (germline): SGHRS, YFSETQ. The CDR3 nucleotides are TGCGCCAGCAGGGGGGCTAGCGGGAAAGATACGCGGTATTTT. Translating gives CASRGASGKDTRYF.

This clonotype has just a few counts. The chain recombines TRBV6-1 with TRBJ1-1; TRBD1 agrees at 10 bases. V trimming: 6 bases; J trimming: 5 bases; junction bases outside the gene matches: 9. CDR1 MNHNS and CDR2 SASEGT come from the germline V gene. This CDR3 has 15 amino acids. CDR3 protein: CASRGTGAGRTEAFF. CDR3 sequence (DNA): TGTGCCAGCAGAGGGACAGGGGCAGGGAGGACTGAAGCTTTCTTT.

The genes are TRBV4-2 and TRBJ2-2; TRBD1 or TRBD2 may be the D gene (6 bases each). The V gene lost 5 bases and the J gene lost 6 bases, with 22 bases spanning the gap. The CDR3 is 17 residues long. Germline CDR1 is LGHNA and CDR2 is YNFKEQ. The CDR3 protein is CASSGGPETIDPGELFF. The CDR3 DNA reads TGTGCCAGCAGCGGGGGGCCCGAAACGATAGACCCCGGGGAGCTGTTTTTT.

The rearrangement uses TRBV5-1 and TRBJ2-2, with 8 bases fitting TRBD1. Looked up from germline, CDR1 is SGHRS and CDR2 is YFSETQ. The CDR3 length is 16 residues. V lost 0 bases to trimming and J lost 2 bases; unmatched junction nucleotides: 3. The CDR3: CASSLAGQGNTGELFF. The CDR3 region has the DNA TGCGCCAGCAGCTTGGCTGGACAGGGAAACACCGGGGAGCTGTTTTTT.

The chain has TRBV3-1 and TRBJ2-3; D is unresolved. This CDR3 is 11 amino acids long. The germline V and J ends were trimmed by 2 bases and 6 bases, with 3 bases remaining between them. Germline V lookup: CDR1 LGHDT, CDR2 YNNKEL (reference sequence). The CDR3 region is CASSQHDTQYF. CDR3 DNA: TGTGCCAGCAGCCAACATGATACGCAGTATTTT.

This clonotype was detected a few times. J is TRBJ2-7 and V is TRBV7-8; D is undetermined. The germline CDR1 and CDR2 sequences are SGHVS and FQNEAQ. V lost 2 bases and J 1 base, leaving 6 bases between the germline ends. CDR3 length: 13 residues. This chain's CDR3 is CASSLSQSYEQYF. The CDR3 DNA reads as TGTGCCAGCAGCTTATCACAATCCTACGAGCAGTACTTC.